The clone carrying this T cell receptor beta chain was found once. This specimen comes from a study of shared clonotypes between healthy human individuals. Sequenced by immunoSEQ multiplex PCR; TCRdb stores in-frame clones only, minus some. This sample has about 96,000 clones; roughly 50% occur once, and the top ten carry approximately 15%. There are 15 residues in the CDR3. The germline V gene encodes CDR1 SGHVS and CDR2 FQNEAQ. With 0 bases removed from V and 4 bases from J, the gap between germline ends came to 9 bases. This sequence originates from a middle-aged woman in good health. Some clones in this sample may be carry-over from other donors' samples. This chain uses TRBV7-8 with TRBJ1-4; the D is unclear. Sequencing was performed on PBMCs. This chain's CDR3 is CASSLAYSYNEKLFF. The CDR3 DNA sequence: TGTGCCAGCAGCTTAGCGTACAGCTATAATGAAAAACTGTTTTTT.